The rows below give T cell receptor beta chains drawn from one sample of a study of radiotherapy plus CTLA-4 blockade in lung cancer. Some clones are missing from TCRdb's copy, which holds only in-frame ones; the method was immunoSEQ multiplex PCR. The sample lists roughly 63,000 clones, around 74% occurring once. The sequences come from peripheral blood, collected from a patient treated with radiotherapy plus ipilimumab. These receptor sequences come from a human donor with non-small cell lung cancer whose response to radiotherapy plus ipilimumab could not be evaluated. Each CDR3 is given with its conserved first and last residue.

v_gene	j_gene	CDR3aa
TRBV6-1	TRBJ2-1	CASSGDSQGNEQFF
TRBV11-3	TRBJ2-3	CASRWREGTQYF
TRBV9	TRBJ2-2	CASSEGDTGELFF
TRBV7-9	TRBJ2-7	CASSLVNLLGHTISYEQYF
TRBV7-2	TRBJ1-1	CASSARQGLPEAFF
TRBV19	TRBJ1-5	CASSPTGGGSQPQHF
TRBV29-1	TRBJ1-1	CSVEEQAGGAFF
TRBV30	TRBJ1-2	CAWRAQGWGGYTF
TRBV7-2	TRBJ1-5	CASSPGTGGNQPQHF
TRBV5-1	TRBJ2-7	CASSSSGQGSYEQYF
TRBV15	TRBJ2-1	CATSRSGTGKEQFF
TRBV30	TRBJ1-1	CAWTSHPGQRNTEAFF
TRBV6-5	TRBJ1-1	CASSYLTGGWNTEAFF
TRBV11-2	TRBJ1-2	CASSSGIPYGYTF
TRBV29-1	TRBJ1-1	CSVVFRGVEAFF
TRBV30	TRBJ1-1	CACLDRWPAEAFF
TRBV5-5	TRBJ2-1	CASSTDDRYGEQFF
TRBV6-5	TRBJ1-2	CASRLDRDYGYTF
TRBV28	TRBJ2-1	CASSFATGGTYSYNEQFF
TRBV6-6	TRBJ2-7	CASIKPGTSGRYEQYF
TRBV6-5	TRBJ2-7	CASSYRREVGAYEQYF
TRBV6-1	TRBJ1-5	CASRPTGEGQPQHF
TRBV9	TRBJ2-7	CASSASWGGGYEQYF
TRBV5-6	TRBJ2-1	CASTPVFRAPDNEQFF
TRBV30	TRBJ1-4	CAWSVKLPNEKLFF
TRBV30	TRBJ2-7	CAWSTEFYEQYF
TRBV28	TRBJ2-7	CASSTGQGAFEQYF
TRBV18	TRBJ2-7	CASSPPSAGSYEQYF
TRBV28	TRBJ2-7	CASSFPQRSSYEQYF
TRBV29-1	TRBJ1-2	CSAGDRGGYGYTF
TRBV10-2	TRBJ2-7	CASSDLAGGSYEQYF
TRBV7-2	TRBJ1-2	CASSPFIGPDGYTF
TRBV5-1	TRBJ2-7	CASSLRGQVTDEQYF
TRBV9	TRBJ2-2	CASSGEGGLAGPNTGELFF
TRBV11-2	TRBJ2-1	CASSYPGLAGVNSYNEQFF
TRBV5-1	TRBJ1-5	CASSLGGGSNQPQHF
TRBV6-5	TRBJ1-1	CATSGTGVATEAFF
TRBV19	TRBJ2-7	CASSGRGTKEQYF
TRBV6-4	TRBJ2-1	CASSDSGTGAVNEQFF
TRBV2	TRBJ1-2	CASTAGGGWEGYTF
TRBV27	TRBJ2-7	CASRPGQAPIYEQYF
TRBV7-2	TRBJ2-7	CASSSQTGLTYEQYF
TRBV7-8	TRBJ1-6	CASSPDRGGHSPLHF
TRBV25-1	TRBJ1-6	CASSEWGRGQEALHF
TRBV6-5	TRBJ1-6	CAISPGDSPLHF
TRBV6-5	TRBJ2-7	CASSYQGFGYYEQYF
TRBV7-8	TRBJ2-1	CASSLVAGADNEQFF
TRBV5-1	TRBJ1-3	CASSLMTGGNGAIYF
TRBV30	TRBJ1-6	CALARDRVNSPLHF
TRBV10-3	TRBJ2-7	CAISAGTDSYEQYF
TRBV19	TRBJ2-7	CASSPQKQGYEQYF
TRBV5-6	TRBJ2-7	CASSLEWSIYEQYF
TRBV7-9	TRBJ1-5	CASSFNRDQPQHF